This entry features one T cell receptor (beta chain) sequence. What it binds is not known. Via MiXCR, TCRdb re-called the 5' RACE reads, giving one row per CDR3 protein. The sample carries 430,000 or so distinct CDR3 sequences, 20% to 30% recorded once. This entry comes from a study of T-cell memory formation after mild COVID-19. Turning to the study itself: For the most part, TCR clusters were specific to one donor.

Study-wide points: Later expanders leaned CD4+, whereas day 15 to 85 contracting clones were balanced CD4/CD8. CD8+ contracting clones occupied EMRA, while CD4+ ones occupied mainly CM and EM.

Sequenced input: PBMCs or a T cell subset sorted from them (not recorded which). This clonotype was obtained from an adult woman who had mild COVID-19 (a few samples of this study predate the infection). Cell type and time point are not known.

The DNA for the CDR3 is TGCAGTGCTAGATTTTGGACAGGGGCTATAGCAGATACGCAGTATTTT. It specifies CSARFWTGAIADTQYF. The chain has TRBV20-1 and TRBJ2-3; 9 bases map to TRBD1. Germline V CDR1 and CDR2: DFQATT, SNEGSKA (reference sequence). The V and J ends lost 2 bases and 4 bases, in that order; junction bases with no gene match: 10. The CDR3 length is 16 residues.